This T cell receptor beta chain was profiled in a study of shared clonotypes between healthy human individuals. Notes on the study in general: Sampling was confined to blood; repertoires within tissues likely differ.

The sample holds a few counts of this clone. Antigen unknown. The protocol was immunoSEQ multiplex PCR, while the TCRdb copy is restricted to in-frame clones and leaves out a portion. This repertoire shows 400,000 to 600,000 clones, roughly 79% found once; its top ten account for roughly an eighth. The source material was PBMCs. The clonotype comes from a woman between 40 and 50 years old in good health. Some clones in this sample may be carry-over from other donors' samples.

CDR3: CASSYGQYQPQHF. The CDR3 nucleotides read TGTGCCAGCAGTTATGGGCAGTACCAGCCCCAGCATTTT. The chain carries TRBV6-6 and TRBJ1-5; no clear D. V lost 3 bases to trimming and J lost 7 bases, with 10 bases between them. This CDR3 region has 13 residues. The germline V gene encodes CDR1 MNHNY and CDR2 SVGAGI (reference sequence).